This T cell receptor (beta chain) emerged from a study of beta chain features in type 1 diabetes. Overall study: All samples together contributed 107,917,701 sorted cells for examination.

CDR1 SGHRS and CDR2 YFSETQ come from the germline V gene. The CDR3 covers 13 residues. V lost 0 bases and J 5 bases, leaving 8 bases between the germline ends. As every portion of the isolated RNA was reverse transcribed, the sequencing read expressed TCRB transcripts. Assay: immunoSEQ multiplex PCR; the TCRdb copy retains only in-frame clones and omits some. This repertoire shows around 160,000 clones, 7.5% to 9.5% found once; its top ten account for 0.45% to 0.55%. Study-level findings and limits: All four CD4+ subsets of Type 1 diabetes patients contained TCRB CDR3s that were moderately but significantly shorter. The naive, central memory and Treg TCRB repertoires of patients appeared to be more similar to one another than those of healthy donors.

This clone was observed a handful of times. Its antigen is as yet unknown. The sample taken for sequencing was central memory CD4+ T cells from blood. This receptor was taken from a woman aged 18-30 years with type 1 diabetes. The genes are TRBV5-1 and TRBJ2-5; tentative D call: TRBD1 (5 bases). CDR3 amino acids: CASSLGSGETQYF. The CDR3 DNA is TGCGCCAGCAGCTTGGGGTCAGGGGAGACCCAGTACTTC.